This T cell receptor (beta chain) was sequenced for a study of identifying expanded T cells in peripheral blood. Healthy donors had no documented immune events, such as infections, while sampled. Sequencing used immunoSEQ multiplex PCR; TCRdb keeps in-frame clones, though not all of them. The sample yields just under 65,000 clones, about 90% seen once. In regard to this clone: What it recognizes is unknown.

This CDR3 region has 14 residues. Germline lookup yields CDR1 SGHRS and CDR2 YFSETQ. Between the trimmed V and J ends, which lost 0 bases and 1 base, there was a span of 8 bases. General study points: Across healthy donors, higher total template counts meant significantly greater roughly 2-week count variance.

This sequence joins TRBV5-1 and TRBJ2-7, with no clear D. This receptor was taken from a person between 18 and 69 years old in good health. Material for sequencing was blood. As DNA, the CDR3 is TGCGCCAGCAGCTTGGGGCTTAGGTCCTACGAGCAGTACTTC. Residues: CASSLGLRSYEQYF.